These 15 T cell receptor beta chains were sequenced from one sample in a study of response to subunit inactivated influenza vaccine. TCRdb re-called the RT-PCR reads with MiXCR, one entry per CDR3 protein. The sample contains hundreds of thousands of distinct CDR3 sequences, 12% of which appear only once. The material sequenced was PBMCs from blood, taken on the day of vaccination. The receptors shown here come from a man aged 50-59 years who received an inactivated influenza vaccine.

This clonotype was seen repeatedly, ten times or more. This chain links TRBV12-3 or TRBV12-4 with TRBJ2-1, with D perhaps matching TRBD1 (5 bases). Trimming removed 6 bases from V and 5 bases from J, with 8 bases in between. CDR3 size: 12 residues. The CDR3: CASRPTDNEQFF. The DNA for the CDR3 is TGTGCCAGCAGACCGACAGACAATGAGCAGTTCTTC.

This clonotype was seen a handful of times. This chain connects TRBV4-3 to TRBJ2-7, with D unresolved. CDR3 length equals 17 residues. Per the germline V gene, CDR1 is LGHNA and CDR2 is YSLEER. Between the trimmed V and J ends, which lost 0 bases and 0 bases, there was a span of 15 bases. CDR3 in DNA: TGCGCCAGCAGCCAAGATCTGAGAGGCACCAGCTCCTACGAGCAGTACTTC. As protein: CASSQDLRGTSSYEQYF.

The chain uses TRBV20-1 and TRBJ2-3; 7 bases are shared with TRBD2. The CDR3 covers 13 residues. Germline V gives CDR1 DFQATT, CDR2 SNEGSKA (reference sequence). V lost 6 bases and J lost 5; bases outside the gene matches: 8. CDR3 nucleotide sequence: TGCAGTGCACCGGGACTAAGGCAAGATACGCAGTATTTT. The encoded protein is CSAPGLRQDTQYF.

The chain recombines TRBV5-1 with TRBJ1-3, with unresolved D. The CDR3 sequence is 16 residues long. Germline CDR1 reads SGHRS; CDR2 reads YFSETQ. Trimming removed 3 bases at V and 0 bases at J, with 13 bases between. CDR3 bases: TGCGCCAGCAGCTCATATCCAGGCTCCTCTGGAAACACCATATATTTT. Protein: CASSSYPGSSGNTIYF.

The chain combines TRBV12-3 or TRBV12-4 with TRBJ1-2, with 7 bases matching TRBD1. The CDR3 loop spans 15 amino acids. Trimming removed 6 bases from V and 1 base from J; junction bases left unmatched: 8. CDR3 coding DNA: TGTGCCAGCAGCCCGGGACAGCAAATTAACTATGGCTACACCTTC. Its protein product is CASSPGQQINYGYTF.

The sample holds many counts of this clonotype. The J gene is TRBJ2-1, the V gene TRBV11-3, with 9 bases lining up with TRBD2. This CDR3 region has 18 residues. CDR1 and CDR2 (germline): SGHNT, YENEEA. Losses at the gene ends were 3 bases for V and 5 bases for J; bases not matched to a gene: 14. The CDR3 DNA is TGTGCCAGCAGCTTCACGAGGGGGTCTAGCGGGAATGACAATGAGCAGTTCTTC. The encoded protein is CASSFTRGSSGNDNEQFF.

This clonotype was counted between two and nine times. The genes are TRBV4-3 and TRBJ2-3; 9 bases are a match to TRBD2. V dropped 0 bases and J dropped 14; count of bases not matched to a gene: 6. The germline CDR1 and CDR2 sequences are LGHNA and YSLEER. The CDR3 is 13 residues long. CDR3 DNA: TGCGCCAGCAGCCAAGATCGTCTAGCGGGGTTGTATTTT. Amino acids: CASSQDRLAGLYF.

A note on this clonotype: Since the CDR3 does not end with the conserved phenylalanine or tryptophan, this likely comes from a read error. This rearrangement joins TRBV7-2 to TRBJ2-3, with D tentatively TRBD1 (6 bases). Trimming took off 6 bases at V and 2 bases at J, with 15 bases between the two ends. The CDR3 consists of 15 residues. Germline CDR1 and CDR2: SGHTA and FQGNSA. Written as DNA, the CDR3 is TGTGCCAGCAGAAAAACACAGGGATTCACAGATACGCAGTATTCT. Translating it yields CASRKTQGFTDTQYS.

The chain links TRBV29-1 to TRBJ2-1, with a tentative D call TRBD2 (5 bases). CDR1 and CDR2 (germline): SQVTM, ANQGSEA. Deletions cut 6 bases from V and 4 bases from J, with 16 bases between. CDR3 length: 14 amino acids. The CDR3 bases are TGCAGCGTGCAGCGGTTCTTGAGGTACAATGAGCAGTTCTTC. Translation: CSVQRFLRYNEQFF.

This clonotype was counted a few times. The chain is built from TRBV30 and TRBJ2-3, with D possibly being TRBD1 or TRBD2 (5 bases each). The CDR3 spans 13 residues. The V end lost 2 bases, the J end lost 3 bases, and 9 bases lay between the germline ends. The germline gives CDR1 GTSNPN, CDR2 SVGIG (reference sequence). The CDR3 DNA reads TGTGCCTGGAGTTACAGGAGGACAGATACGCAGTATTTT. Amino acid sequence: CAWSYRRTDTQYF.

This clonotype was observed a few times. V usage is TRBV7-8 and J usage is TRBJ2-2; 8 nucleotides align to TRBD1. The J segment lost 6 bases and the V segment lost 5 bases, leaving 2 bases of the junction unmatched. The CDR3 contains 13 residues. Germline V gives CDR1 SGHVS, CDR2 FQNEAQ. DNA of the CDR3: TGTGCCAGCAGCATGGACAGGGCCGGGGAGCTGTTTTTT. As protein: CASSMDRAGELFF. Supplemented by reference TRBV7-8 and TRBJ2-2, the full variable domain reads GAGVSQSPRYKVAKRGQDVALRCDPISGHVSLFWYQQALGQGPEFLTYFQNEAQLDKSGLPSDRFFAERPEGSVSTLKIQRTQQEDSAVYLCASSMDRAGELFFGEGSRLTVL.

The chain combines TRBV7-8 with TRBJ2-7; no clear D gene. Between the trimmed V and J ends, which lost 5 bases and 5 bases, there was a span of 7 bases. CDR1 is SGHVS and CDR2 is FQNEAQ in the germline V gene. The CDR3 has 11 residues. CDR3 nucleotides: TGTGCCAGCAGCAAAACGAACGAGCAGTACTTC. Translated, it gives CASSKTNEQYF. Filled out from reference TRBV7-8 and TRBJ2-7, the complete variable domain reads GAGVSQSPRYKVAKRGQDVALRCDPISGHVSLFWYQQALGQGPEFLTYFQNEAQLDKSGLPSDRFFAERPEGSVSTLKIQRTQQEDSAVYLCASSKTNEQYFGPGTRLTVT.

The V call is TRBV4-3, the J call TRBJ2-1; D is undetermined. The CDR3 extends over 13 amino acids. V gave up 0 bases and J gave up 14 bases, with 14 bases separating them. Germline loops: CDR1 LGHNA, CDR2 YSLEER. The CDR3 spells CASSQDVRTAKFF. As DNA, the CDR3 is TGCGCCAGCAGCCAAGATGTACGGACGGCGAAGTTCTTC.

This clonotype was picked up a small number of times. The chain is built from TRBV7-2 and TRBJ2-1; D is tentatively TRBD1 or TRBD2 (6 bases each). The germline V gene encodes CDR1 SGHTA and CDR2 FQGNSA. This CDR3 region has 15 residues. V lost 5 bases to trimming and J lost 6 bases, with 17 bases between them. CDR3 sequence (DNA): TGTGCCAGCAGCCCGCGAGGGGGGATAACCAATGAGCAGTTCTTC. This gives the protein CASSPRGGITNEQFF.

This clonotype turned up a few times. The J gene is TRBJ2-2, the V gene TRBV5-1, with 12 bases matching TRBD1. Germline CDR1 and CDR2: SGHRS and YFSETQ. The CDR3 loop spans 15 amino acids. With V trimmed by 4 bases and J by 6 bases, 4 bases remained unmatched. In nucleotides, the CDR3 is TGCGCCAGCAGCCCGGGACAGGGGGCCGCCGGGGAGCTGTTTTTT. It is translated as CASSPGQGAAGELFF.